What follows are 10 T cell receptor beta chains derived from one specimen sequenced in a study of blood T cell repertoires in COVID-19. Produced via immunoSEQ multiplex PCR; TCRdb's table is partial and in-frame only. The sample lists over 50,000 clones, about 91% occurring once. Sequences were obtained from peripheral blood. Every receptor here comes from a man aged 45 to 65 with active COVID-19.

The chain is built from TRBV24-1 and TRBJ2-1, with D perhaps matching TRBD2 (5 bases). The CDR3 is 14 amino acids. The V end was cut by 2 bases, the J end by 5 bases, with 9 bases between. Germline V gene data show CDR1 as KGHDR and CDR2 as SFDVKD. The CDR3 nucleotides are TGTGCCACCAGTGATTGGGGAGAGGACAATGAGCAGTTCTTC. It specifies CATSDWGEDNEQFF.

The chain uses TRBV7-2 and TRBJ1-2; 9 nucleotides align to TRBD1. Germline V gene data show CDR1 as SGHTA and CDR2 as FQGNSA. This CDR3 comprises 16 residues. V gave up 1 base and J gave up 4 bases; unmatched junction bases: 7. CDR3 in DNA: TGTGCCAGCAGCTTAGATGCGACAGGGGGACCCTATGGCTACACCTTC. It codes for CASSLDATGGPYGYTF.

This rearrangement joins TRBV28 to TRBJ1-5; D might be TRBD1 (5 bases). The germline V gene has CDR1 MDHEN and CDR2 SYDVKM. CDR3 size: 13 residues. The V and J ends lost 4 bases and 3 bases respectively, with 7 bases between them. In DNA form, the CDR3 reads TGTGCCAGCAGTTGGACATACAATCAGCCCCAGCATTTT. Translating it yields CASSWTYNQPQHF. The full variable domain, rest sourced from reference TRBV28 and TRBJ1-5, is DVKVTQSSRYLVKRTGEKVFLECVQDMDHENMFWYRQDPGLGLRLIYFSYDVKMKEKGDIPEGYSVSREKKERFSLILESASTNQTSMYLCASSWTYNQPQHFGDGTRLSIL.

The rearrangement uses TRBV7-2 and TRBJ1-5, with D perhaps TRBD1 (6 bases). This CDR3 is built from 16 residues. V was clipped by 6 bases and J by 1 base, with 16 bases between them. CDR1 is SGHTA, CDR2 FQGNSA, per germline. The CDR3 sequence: CASSSGTHLSNQPQHF. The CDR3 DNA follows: TGTGCCAGCAGTTCCGGGACACACTTAAGCAATCAGCCCCAGCATTTT. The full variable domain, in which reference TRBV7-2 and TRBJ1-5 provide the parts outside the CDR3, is GAGVSQSPSNKVTEKGKDVELRCDPISGHTALYWYRQSLGQGLEFLIYFQGNSAPDKSGLPSDRFSAERTGGSVSTLTIQRTQQEDSAVYLCASSSGTHLSNQPQHFGDGTRLSIL.

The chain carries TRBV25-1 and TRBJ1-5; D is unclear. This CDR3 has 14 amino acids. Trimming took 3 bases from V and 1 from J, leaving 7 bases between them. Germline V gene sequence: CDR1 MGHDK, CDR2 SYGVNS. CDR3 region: CASSDAGSNQPQHF. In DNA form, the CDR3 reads TGTGCCAGCAGTGACGCGGGGAGCAATCAGCCCCAGCATTTT.

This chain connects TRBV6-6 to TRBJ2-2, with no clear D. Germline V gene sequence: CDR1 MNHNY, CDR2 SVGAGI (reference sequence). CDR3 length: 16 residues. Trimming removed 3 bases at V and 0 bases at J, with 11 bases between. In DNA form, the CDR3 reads TGTGCCAGCAGTTATACACTCCAGGCGAACACCGGGGAGCTGTTTTTT. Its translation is CASSYTLQANTGELFF.

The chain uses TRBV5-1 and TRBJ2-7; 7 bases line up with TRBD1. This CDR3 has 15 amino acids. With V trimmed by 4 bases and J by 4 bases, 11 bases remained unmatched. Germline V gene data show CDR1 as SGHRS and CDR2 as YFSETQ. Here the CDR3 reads CASSLSPGTAYEQYF. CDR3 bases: TGCGCCAGCAGCCTCTCGCCCGGGACAGCTTACGAGCAGTACTTC.

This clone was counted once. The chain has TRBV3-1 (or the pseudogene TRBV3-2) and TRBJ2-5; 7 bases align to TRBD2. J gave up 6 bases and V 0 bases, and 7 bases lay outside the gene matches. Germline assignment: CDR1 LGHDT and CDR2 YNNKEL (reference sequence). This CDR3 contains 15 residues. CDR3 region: CASSQDGGSGKTQYF. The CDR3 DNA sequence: TGTGCCAGCAGCCAAGATGGCGGGAGCGGTAAGACCCAGTACTTC.

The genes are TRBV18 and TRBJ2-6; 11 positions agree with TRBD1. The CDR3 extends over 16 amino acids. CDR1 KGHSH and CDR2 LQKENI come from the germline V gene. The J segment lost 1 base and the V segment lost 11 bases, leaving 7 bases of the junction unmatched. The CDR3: CASDGQGASGANVLTF. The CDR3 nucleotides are TGTGCCTCCGATGGACAGGGGGCGTCTGGGGCCAACGTCCTGACTTTC.

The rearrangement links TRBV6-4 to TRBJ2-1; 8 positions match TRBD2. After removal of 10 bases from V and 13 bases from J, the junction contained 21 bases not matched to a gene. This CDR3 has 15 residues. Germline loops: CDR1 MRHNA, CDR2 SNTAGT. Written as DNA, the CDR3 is TGTGCCACCCGGCCCTTAGCGGGGTCGGGTCGCCCCCAGTTCTTC. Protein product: CATRPLAGSGRPQFF.